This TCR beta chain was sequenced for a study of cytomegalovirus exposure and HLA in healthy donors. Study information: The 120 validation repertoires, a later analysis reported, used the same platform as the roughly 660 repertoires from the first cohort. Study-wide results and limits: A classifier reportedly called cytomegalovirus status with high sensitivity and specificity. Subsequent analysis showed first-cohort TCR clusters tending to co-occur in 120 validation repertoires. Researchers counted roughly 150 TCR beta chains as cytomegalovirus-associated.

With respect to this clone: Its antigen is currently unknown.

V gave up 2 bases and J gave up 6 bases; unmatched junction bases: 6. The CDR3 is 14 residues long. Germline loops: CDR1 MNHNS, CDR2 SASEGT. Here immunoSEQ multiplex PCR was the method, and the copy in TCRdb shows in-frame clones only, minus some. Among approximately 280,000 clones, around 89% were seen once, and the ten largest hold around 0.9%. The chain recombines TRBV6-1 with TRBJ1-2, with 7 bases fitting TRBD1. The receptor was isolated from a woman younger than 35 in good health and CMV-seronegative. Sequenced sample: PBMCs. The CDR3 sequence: CASSESETGNGYTF. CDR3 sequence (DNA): TGTGCCAGCAGTGAATCGGAGACAGGGAATGGCTACACCTTC.